One sample yielded the 18 T cell receptor beta chains listed below, sequenced in a study of shared clonotypes between healthy human individuals. The data were produced by immunoSEQ multiplex PCR, yet TCRdb's version contains in-frame clones alone and is incomplete. The table lists millions of clones, just over 90% of them singletons. The sequenced material came from naive CD4+ T cells from PBMCs. The subset here: CD45RA+ positively selected. All receptors come from a man aged 18 to 29 in good health. Some clones in this sample may be carry-over from other donors' samples.

The chain joins TRBV7-9 to TRBJ1-1; TRBD1 might be the D (5 bases). The CDR3 loop spans 13 amino acids. Germline V gene sequence: CDR1 SEHNR, CDR2 FQNEAQ (reference sequence). The V gene lost 2 bases and the J gene lost 9 bases, with 13 bases spanning the gap. This CDR3 reads CASSLRQGQQAFF. The CDR3 DNA is TGTGCCAGCAGCTTACGGCAAGGACAACAAGCTTTCTTT.

V is TRBV5-4 and J is TRBJ1-4, with D perhaps matching TRBD1 (5 bases). V lost 0 bases, J lost 7 bases, and 13 bases lay in between. The CDR3 consists of 15 residues. Germline V CDR1 and CDR2: SGHNT, YYREEE (reference sequence). In nucleotides, the CDR3 is TGTGCCAGCAGCTTGGCCTCGGGGAGGGGTGAAAAACTGTTTTTT. This encodes CASSLASGRGEKLFF.

This chain uses TRBV27 with TRBJ1-2; D unclear. V lost 2 bases and J 6 bases, leaving 16 bases between the germline ends. Germline CDR1 is MNHEY and CDR2 is SMNVEV (reference sequence). The CDR3 covers 15 residues. The CDR3 loop reads CASSLRVAGLDGYTF. The CDR3, as DNA: TGTGCCAGCAGTTTAAGGGTCGCCGGGCTGGATGGCTACACCTTC.

The rearrangement uses TRBV27 and TRBJ1-5, with D possibly being TRBD1 (5 bases). The CDR3 has 14 residues. Trimming removed 7 bases at V and 7 bases at J, with 17 bases between. Germline V gives CDR1 MNHEY, CDR2 SMNVEV (reference sequence). The CDR3 DNA reads TGTGCCAGCATGTTGCAGGGTAAGGGACAGCCCCAGCATTTT. It yields the protein CASMLQGKGQPQHF.

This rearrangement joins TRBV7-2 to TRBJ2-5; D is perhaps TRBD1 (5 bases). V was cut by 3 bases and J by 1 base, with 9 bases left in between. Germline V gene lookup returns CDR1 SGHTA and CDR2 FQGNSA. The CDR3 runs 14 residues. The CDR3 DNA reads TGTGCCAGCAGCTTCGACAGTAGCCAAGAGACCCAGTACTTC. This sequence encodes CASSFDSSQETQYF.

The chain links TRBV6-1 to TRBJ1-1, with TRBD1 as a possible D gene (5 bases). The CDR3 sequence is 14 residues long. The germline CDR1 and CDR2 sequences are MNHNS and SASEGT. The germline V and J ends were trimmed by 6 bases and 4 bases, with 15 bases remaining between them. CDR3 nucleotides: TGTGCCAGCAGGGGGGTGGAGTCGGGCACTGAAGCTTTCTTT. Residues: CASRGVESGTEAFF.

The gene calls are TRBV9 and TRBJ1-4; 8 bases line up with TRBD1. CDR3 length: 16 amino acids. Germline CDR1 SGDLS, CDR2 YYNGEE. V lost 6 bases to trimming and J lost 4 bases; unmatched junction nucleotides: 11. Here the CDR3 reads CASTPGRQGNNEKLFF. The CDR3 DNA is TGTGCCAGCACCCCCGGGCGACAGGGGAATAATGAAAAACTGTTTTTT.

This sequence joins TRBV28 and TRBJ2-7; TRBD2 agrees at 14 bases. CDR1 and CDR2 (germline): MDHEN, SYDVKM. The ends lost 7 bases at V and 6 bases at J; junction bases unmatched: 17. The CDR3 has 18 residues. The CDR3 nucleotides are TGTGCCAGCACCATCCGGACTAGCGGGAGGCCCTGGGGCTCCGAGCAGTACTTC. Its protein product is CASTIRTSGRPWGSEQYF.

V and J are TRBV4-3 and TRBJ1-2, with TRBD1 matching over 9 bases. The ends lost 4 bases at V and 1 base at J; junction bases unmatched: 10. Per the germline V gene, CDR1 is LGHNA and CDR2 is YSLEER. This CDR3 has 17 amino acids. Written as DNA, the CDR3 is TGCGCCAGCAGCCGAACAGGGGGCGCCTCTCATAACTATGGCTACACCTTC. It is translated as CASSRTGGASHNYGYTF.

This clone occurred once. Other DNA variants within this sample encode the same CDR3. This chain connects TRBV18 to TRBJ2-2; TRBD1 is a possible D gene (5 bases). Germline CDR1 reads KGHSH; CDR2 reads LQKENI. CDR3 size: 15 residues. The ends were cut back, 3 bases at V and 3 bases at J, with 11 bases in the middle. The CDR3 sequence: CASSPQGTYTGELFF. The CDR3 DNA is TGTGCCAGCTCACCTCAGGGTACCTACACCGGGGAGCTGTTTTTT.

As regards this clone: Different DNA sequences within this sample yield the same CDR3. The V and J genes are TRBV6-5 and TRBJ1-1, with D possibly being TRBD1 (5 bases). V lost 0 bases to trimming and J lost 4 bases, with 9 bases between them. CDR3 size: 14 residues. From germline, CDR1 is MNHEY and CDR2 SVGAGI. The CDR3 region has the DNA TGTGCCAGCAGTTACTCGACGGGGGGCACTGAAGCTTTCTTT. It yields the protein CASSYSTGGTEAFF.

Regarding this clone: Other nucleotide sequences from this sample produce the same CDR3. The J gene is TRBJ1-5, the V gene TRBV19; D gene uncertain. The CDR3 extends over 14 amino acids. Germline CDR1 is LNHDA and CDR2 is SQIVND (reference sequence). Trimming took off 2 bases at V and 1 base at J, with 6 bases between the two ends. CDR3 nucleotide sequence: TGTGCCAGTAGTATAAGACCGAGCAATCAGCCCCAGCATTTT. Residues: CASSIRPSNQPQHF. The entire variable domain, with the rest obtained from reference TRBV19 and TRBJ1-5, is as follows: DGGITQSPKYLFRKEGQNVTLSCEQNLNHDAMYWYRQDPGQGLRLIYYSQIVNDFQKGDIAEGYSVSREKKESFPLTVTSAQKNPTAFYLCASSIRPSNQPQHFGDGTRLSIL.

The chain links TRBV28 to TRBJ1-4; no definite D call. In germline, CDR1 is MDHEN, CDR2 SYDVKM. V was cut by 6 bases and J by 7 bases, with 15 bases left in between. The CDR3 is 14 amino acids. The CDR3 protein is CASSGRLTGEKLFF. The CDR3 coding sequence is TGTGCCAGCAGCGGACGTTTGACTGGTGAAAAACTGTTTTTT.

Points on this clone: The same CDR3 also results from other DNA sequences found in this sample. CDR3 sequence reads: CASSPEGGEYEQYF. The CDR3 DNA is TGTGCCAGCTCACCAGAGGGGGGAGAGTACGAGCAGTACTTC. The chain links TRBV18 to TRBJ2-7; D tentatively reads TRBD1 or TRBD2 (6 bases each). The germline gives CDR1 KGHSH, CDR2 LQKENI. Trimming pared 2 bases from V and 4 bases from J, leaving 12 bases between. This CDR3 spans 14 amino acids.

The chain couples TRBV2 to TRBJ2-7; 8 bases map to TRBD1. The CDR3 sequence is 14 residues long. Germline V gene lookup returns CDR1 SNHLY and CDR2 FYNNEI. With 8 bases clipped from V and 4 bases from J, the junction kept 10 bases outside the gene matches. In DNA, the CDR3 is TGTGCCAGCGGGCCTGGGACAGGTGGGTACGAGCAGTACTTC. Residues: CASGPGTGGYEQYF.

This clone was seen only a few times. The chain joins TRBV28 to TRBJ1-1; D uncertain. The CDR3 is 14 amino acids. Germline lookup yields CDR1 MDHEN and CDR2 SYDVKM. The V and J ends lost 5 bases and 10 bases respectively, with 20 bases between them. CDR3: CASSPTGPYLGAFF. The CDR3 DNA reads as TGTGCCAGCAGTCCCACCGGGCCTTATCTGGGAGCTTTCTTT.

The chain recombines TRBV28 with TRBJ1-2, with unresolved D. Germline V gives CDR1 MDHEN, CDR2 SYDVKM. The CDR3 has 15 amino acids. The ends were cut back, 2 bases at V and 1 base at J, with 11 bases in the middle. DNA for the CDR3: TGTGCCAGCAGTTTACGGACCACCGTTAACTATGGCTACACCTTC. Translating gives CASSLRTTVNYGYTF.

The chain is built from TRBV28 and TRBJ2-7, with D perhaps TRBD1 or TRBD2 (5 bases each). V shed 4 bases and J shed 9 bases, with 28 bases lying between them. This CDR3 region has 17 residues. The germline V gene has CDR1 MDHEN and CDR2 SYDVKM. This CDR3 reads CASSSPSPGRLGFGQYF. CDR3 in DNA: TGTGCCAGCAGTTCCCCCTCCCCGGGACGATTAGGCTTTGGGCAGTACTTC.